A selection of T cell receptor beta chains follows, all from one sample in a study of cytomegalovirus exposure and HLA in healthy donors. Using immunoSEQ multiplex PCR, the repertoire was profiled, and TCRdb retains in-frame clones only, with some absent. This table holds about 65,000 clones, around four fifths found once. The sample was PBMCs. The receptors stem from a woman in her twenties or thirties in good health and CMV-seronegative. The CDR3 runs from the conserved cysteine through the conserved F or W. The D gene is left open where the match is weak. Clone size, where shown, is once, few, many, or a class for clones that have expanded.

d_call: .; v_call: TRBV2; j_call: TRBJ1-3; clone_size: .; cdr3_aa: CASSNSRVSSGNTIYF; cdr3_nt: TGTGCCAGCAGTAACAGCAGGGTGAGCTCTGGAAACACCATATATTTT
d_call: .; v_call: TRBV29-1; j_call: TRBJ2-7; clone_size: .; cdr3_aa: CSVYQRTGGEQYF; cdr3_nt: TGCAGCGTCTACCAGCGCACCGGGGGTGAGCAGTACTTC
d_call: .; v_call: TRBV11-1; j_call: TRBJ1-5; clone_size: .; cdr3_aa: CASSQGERENQPQHF; cdr3_nt: TGTGCCAGCAGCCAAGGAGAGAGAGAAAATCAGCCCCAGCATTTT
d_call: .; v_call: TRBV30; j_call: TRBJ2-1; clone_size: .; cdr3_aa: CAWSAQGTYNEQFF; cdr3_nt: TGTGCCTGGAGTGCCCAGGGAACCTACAATGAGCAGTTCTTC
d_call: .; v_call: TRBV30; j_call: TRBJ1-1; clone_size: .; cdr3_aa: CAWTGVGTEAFF; cdr3_nt: TGTGCCTGGACAGGGGTGGGCACTGAAGCTTTCTTT
d_call: .; v_call: TRBV6-4; j_call: TRBJ2-3; clone_size: .; cdr3_aa: CASSDGGATDTQYF; cdr3_nt: TGTGCCAGCAGTGACGGGGGGGCCACAGATACGCAGTATTTT
d_call: .; v_call: TRBV11-2; j_call: TRBJ1-2; clone_size: .; cdr3_aa: CASSLGTANYGYTF; cdr3_nt: TGTGCCAGCAGCTTAGGGACAGCTAACTATGGCTACACCTTC
d_call: TRBD2; v_call: TRBV29-1; j_call: TRBJ2-3; clone_size: .; cdr3_aa: CSVGLAGTDTQYF; cdr3_nt: TGCAGCGTAGGACTAGCGGGCACAGATACGCAGTATTTT
d_call: .; v_call: TRBV15; j_call: TRBJ1-2; clone_size: .; cdr3_aa: CATSRGKEGGYGYTF; cdr3_nt: TGTGCCACCAGCAGAGGGAAAGAGGGCGGCTATGGCTACACCTTC
d_call: TRBD1; v_call: TRBV29-1; j_call: TRBJ1-2; clone_size: once; cdr3_aa: CSVGVGTVSTRANYGYTF; cdr3_nt: TGCAGCGTTGGGGTCGGGACAGTCTCTACCCGAGCTAACTATGGCTACACCTTC
d_call: .; v_call: TRBV2; j_call: TRBJ1-2; clone_size: .; cdr3_aa: CASSQGHGIYYGYTF; cdr3_nt: TGTGCCAGCAGTCAGGGGCATGGGATATACTATGGCTACACCTTC
d_call: TRBD1; v_call: TRBV4-1; j_call: TRBJ2-7; clone_size: .; cdr3_aa: CASSQEPGQGVDEQYF; cdr3_nt: TGCGCCAGCAGCCAAGAACCGGGACAGGGGGTCGACGAGCAGTACTTC
d_call: TRBD1; v_call: TRBV30; j_call: TRBJ2-5; clone_size: .; cdr3_aa: CARGQGQQETQYF; cdr3_nt: TGTGCCAGGGGACAGGGGCAGCAAGAGACCCAGTACTTC
d_call: .; v_call: TRBV30; j_call: TRBJ1-5; clone_size: .; cdr3_aa: CAWSFRPDQPQHF; cdr3_nt: TGTGCCTGGAGTTTCAGGCCCGATCAGCCCCAGCATTTT
d_call: TRBD1; v_call: TRBV7-9; j_call: TRBJ1-1; clone_size: .; cdr3_aa: CASNSQGGTEAFF; cdr3_nt: TGTGCCAGTAACTCACAGGGGGGCACTGAAGCTTTCTTT
d_call: .; v_call: TRBV7-6; j_call: TRBJ2-5; clone_size: .; cdr3_aa: CASSLAGMRGRETQYF; cdr3_nt: TGTGCCAGCAGCTTAGCGGGGATGCGGGGGCGAGAGACCCAGTACTTC
d_call: .; v_call: TRBV27; j_call: TRBJ1-2; clone_size: .; cdr3_aa: CASSLSSGYGYTF; cdr3_nt: TGTGCCAGCAGTTTATCGTCAGGGTATGGCTACACCTTC
d_call: .; v_call: TRBV6-6; j_call: TRBJ1-1; clone_size: .; cdr3_aa: CASSYEGGLNTEAFF; cdr3_nt: TGTGCCAGCAGTTACGAGGGCGGACTGAACACTGAAGCTTTCTTT
d_call: .; v_call: TRBV4-1; j_call: TRBJ1-3; clone_size: .; cdr3_aa: CASSQGGDSWTGNTIYF; cdr3_nt: TGCGCCAGCAGCCAAGGAGGGGACTCCTGGACTGGAAACACCATATATTTT
d_call: .; v_call: TRBV9; j_call: TRBJ1-2; clone_size: .; cdr3_aa: CASSVRDSDSSSYTF; cdr3_nt: TGTGCCAGCAGCGTCCGAGACTCGGACAGTTCGAGCTACACCTTC